The count of the clone carrying this T cell receptor beta chain is one. The CDR3 consists of 12 residues. Deletions cut 6 bases from V and 7 bases from J, with 12 bases between. Germline values: CDR1 MGHRA, CDR2 YSYEKL. This record comes from a study of control samples from healthy donors and cancer patients. Assay used: immunoSEQ multiplex PCR; TCRdb lists only in-frame clones, some missing. The sample contains about 100,000 clones, roughly nine tenths of which appear only once. The receptor comes from a woman aged 50 to 65 in good health. Material: blood. The chain joins TRBV4-1 to TRBJ1-1; D is ambiguous. Here the CDR3 reads CASSQVGNEAFF. In DNA, the CDR3 is TGCGCCAGCAGTCAGGTAGGAAATGAAGCTTTCTTT.